This is a list of T cell receptor beta chains from one sample in a study of T cell responses to AZD1222 COVID-19 vaccine. Sequenced by immunoSEQ multiplex PCR; TCRdb stores in-frame clones only, minus some. The profile shows about 140,000 clones, 85% to 90% of them singletons. Sequenced material: peripheral blood, taken on day 0 of AZD1222 vaccination. The receptor set was obtained from an adult in good health. CDR3s include the opening cysteine and the closing phenylalanine or tryptophan. The order of the fields is V gene, clone size, J gene, D gene, CDR3 protein, CDR3 DNA. D genes are given only for firm matches. Only some rows state a clone size, as once, few, many or a class for expanded clones.

v_call: TRBV27
clone_size: NA
j_call: TRBJ1-1
d_call: NA
cdr3_aa: CASSRFSGAEAFF
cdr3_nt: TGTGCCAGCAGTAGATTTAGTGGTGCTGAAGCTTTCTTT

v_call: TRBV4-1
clone_size: once
j_call: TRBJ1-2
d_call: NA
cdr3_aa: CASSQPRAAFDGYTF
cdr3_nt: TGCGCCAGCAGCCAACCACGGGCCGCTTTTGATGGCTACACCTTC

v_call: TRBV12-3/TRBV12-4
clone_size: NA
j_call: TRBJ1-5
d_call: NA
cdr3_aa: CASSAPGGQPQHF
cdr3_nt: TGTGCCAGCAGTGCGCCGGGGGGTCAGCCCCAGCATTTT

v_call: TRBV28
clone_size: NA
j_call: TRBJ2-1
d_call: TRBD1
cdr3_aa: CASWTGQYNEQFF
cdr3_nt: TGTGCCAGCTGGACAGGGCAATACAATGAGCAGTTCTTC

v_call: TRBV19
clone_size: NA
j_call: TRBJ1-6
d_call: NA
cdr3_aa: CASSIDWGRGSPLHF
cdr3_nt: TGTGCCAGTAGTATAGATTGGGGTAGGGGATCACCCCTCCACTTT

v_call: TRBV18
clone_size: NA
j_call: TRBJ1-5
d_call: NA
cdr3_aa: CASSPAQGTQPQHF
cdr3_nt: TGTGCCAGCTCACCGGCTCAGGGGACTCAGCCCCAGCATTTT

v_call: TRBV9
clone_size: NA
j_call: TRBJ1-3
d_call: NA
cdr3_aa: CASSVDLGPGNTIYF
cdr3_nt: TGTGCCAGCAGCGTAGACTTGGGTCCCGGAAACACCATATATTTT

v_call: TRBV12-3/TRBV12-4
clone_size: NA
j_call: TRBJ1-1
d_call: NA
cdr3_aa: CASSLVGNTEAFF
cdr3_nt: TGTGCCAGCAGTTTAGTCGGGAACACTGAAGCTTTCTTT

v_call: TRBV19
clone_size: NA
j_call: TRBJ2-2
d_call: TRBD1
cdr3_aa: CASRRTGGYTGELFF
cdr3_nt: TGTGCCAGTAGGAGGACAGGGGGCTATACCGGGGAGCTGTTTTTT

v_call: TRBV5-4
clone_size: NA
j_call: TRBJ1-4
d_call: TRBD1
cdr3_aa: CASSLQTGRDEKLFF
cdr3_nt: TGTGCCAGCAGCTTGCAGACAGGGCGAGATGAAAAACTGTTTTTT

v_call: TRBV6-4
clone_size: NA
j_call: TRBJ1-2
d_call: NA
cdr3_aa: CASSETPGPYGYTF
cdr3_nt: TGTGCCAGCAGTGAAACTCCGGGACCTTATGGCTACACCTTC

v_call: TRBV6-1
clone_size: NA
j_call: TRBJ1-2
d_call: NA
cdr3_aa: CASSELADYNYGYTF
cdr3_nt: TGTGCCAGCAGTGAATTGGCAGACTATAACTATGGCTACACCTTC

v_call: TRBV12-3/TRBV12-4
clone_size: NA
j_call: TRBJ2-1
d_call: TRBD2
cdr3_aa: CASVGAGGSEQFF
cdr3_nt: TGCGCATCTGTGGGAGCGGGAGGTAGTGAGCAGTTCTTC

v_call: TRBV6-5
clone_size: NA
j_call: TRBJ2-5
d_call: NA
cdr3_aa: CASSYLSDRETQYF
cdr3_nt: TGTGCCAGCAGTTACTTGTCAGATCGAGAGACCCAGTACTTC

v_call: TRBV15
clone_size: NA
j_call: TRBJ1-2
d_call: NA
cdr3_aa: CATSQRQGNYGYTF
cdr3_nt: TGTGCCACCAGCCAGCGTCAGGGCAACTATGGCTACACCTTC

v_call: TRBV28
clone_size: once
j_call: TRBJ1-2
d_call: NA
cdr3_aa: CASGISNGYTF
cdr3_nt: TGTGCCAGCGGGATAAGTAATGGCTACACCTTC

v_call: TRBV11-2
clone_size: NA
j_call: TRBJ1-1
d_call: NA
cdr3_aa: CASSLDAIPGEAFF
cdr3_nt: TGTGCCAGCAGCTTAGATGCAATTCCCGGAGAAGCTTTCTTT

v_call: TRBV7-9
clone_size: NA
j_call: TRBJ1-2
d_call: NA
cdr3_aa: CASSPTYYGYTF
cdr3_nt: TGTGCCAGCAGCCCCACATACTATGGCTACACCTTC

v_call: TRBV6-5
clone_size: NA
j_call: TRBJ2-2
d_call: NA
cdr3_aa: CASRWGEDTGELFF
cdr3_nt: TGTGCCTCCCGATGGGGCGAAGACACCGGGGAGCTGTTTTTT

v_call: TRBV13
clone_size: NA
j_call: TRBJ1-6
d_call: NA
cdr3_aa: CASSLGRYNSPLHF
cdr3_nt: TGTGCCAGCAGCTTAGGCAGGTATAATTCACCCCTCCACTTT

v_call: TRBV7-2
clone_size: NA
j_call: TRBJ1-1
d_call: NA
cdr3_aa: CASRARVNTEAFF
cdr3_nt: TGTGCCAGCAGAGCACGGGTGAACACTGAAGCTTTCTTT

v_call: TRBV5-1
clone_size: NA
j_call: TRBJ1-2
d_call: NA
cdr3_aa: CASSPDRNRYGYTF
cdr3_nt: TGCGCCAGCAGCCCGGACCGGAACCGCTATGGCTACACCTTC

v_call: TRBV12-3/TRBV12-4
clone_size: NA
j_call: TRBJ2-7
d_call: NA
cdr3_aa: CASSLDLYEQYF
cdr3_nt: TGTGCCAGCAGTTTGGACCTCTACGAGCAGTACTTC

v_call: TRBV7-3
clone_size: NA
j_call: TRBJ2-3
d_call: NA
cdr3_aa: CASSFGAGRTDTQYF
cdr3_nt: TGTGCCAGCAGCTTCGGGGCGGGACGCACAGATACGCAGTATTTT

v_call: TRBV9
clone_size: NA
j_call: TRBJ2-7
d_call: NA
cdr3_aa: CASSERDFSPYEQYF
cdr3_nt: TGTGCCAGCAGCGAGAGGGATTTTTCCCCCTACGAGCAGTACTTC

v_call: TRBV4-1
clone_size: NA
j_call: TRBJ2-7
d_call: NA
cdr3_aa: CASSQPVQGTYEQYF
cdr3_nt: TGCGCCAGCAGCCAACCGGTCCAGGGGACCTACGAGCAGTACTTC

v_call: TRBV27
clone_size: NA
j_call: TRBJ2-1
d_call: TRBD1
cdr3_aa: CASRTGGSYNEQFF
cdr3_nt: TGTGCCAGCAGGACAGGGGGCTCCTACAATGAGCAGTTCTTC

v_call: TRBV27
clone_size: NA
j_call: TRBJ1-4
d_call: NA
cdr3_aa: CASSLTFGTNEKLFF
cdr3_nt: TGTGCCAGCAGTTTAACATTTGGAACTAATGAAAAACTGTTTTTT

v_call: TRBV9
clone_size: once
j_call: TRBJ2-2
d_call: NA
cdr3_aa: CASSHGTRVSTGELFF
cdr3_nt: TGTGCCAGCAGCCATGGGACGCGGGTATCCACCGGGGAGCTGTTTTTT

v_call: TRBV9
clone_size: NA
j_call: TRBJ2-1
d_call: NA
cdr3_aa: CASSAWTGYNEQFF
cdr3_nt: TGTGCCAGCAGCGCCTGGACGGGCTACAATGAGCAGTTCTTC

v_call: TRBV4-1
clone_size: NA
j_call: TRBJ1-3
d_call: TRBD1
cdr3_aa: CASSQPGQGTGNTIYF
cdr3_nt: TGCGCCAGCAGCCAACCGGGACAGGGTACTGGAAACACCATATATTTT

v_call: TRBV28
clone_size: NA
j_call: TRBJ2-6
d_call: NA
cdr3_aa: CASSLFGASKSGANVLTF
cdr3_nt: TGTGCCAGCAGTTTATTCGGCGCGTCGAAGAGTGGGGCCAACGTCCTGACTTTC

v_call: TRBV5-1
clone_size: NA
j_call: TRBJ2-5
d_call: NA
cdr3_aa: CASSLEVARQETQYF
cdr3_nt: TGCGCCAGCAGCTTGGAGGTGGCCCGCCAAGAGACCCAGTACTTC

v_call: TRBV5-5
clone_size: NA
j_call: TRBJ1-6
d_call: TRBD1
cdr3_aa: CASSFVIGTDNSPLHF
cdr3_nt: TGTGCCAGCAGCTTTGTGATAGGGACAGATAATTCACCCCTCCACTTT

v_call: TRBV3-1/TRBV3-2
clone_size: NA
j_call: TRBJ2-1
d_call: NA
cdr3_aa: CASSLQLTGSSYNEQFF
cdr3_nt: TGTGCCAGCAGCTTACAGTTAACGGGATCCTCCTACAATGAGCAGTTCTTC

v_call: TRBV19
clone_size: NA
j_call: TRBJ1-1
d_call: NA
cdr3_aa: CASTIGSRVTEAFF
cdr3_nt: TGTGCCAGTACCATAGGGTCCAGGGTCACTGAAGCTTTCTTT

v_call: TRBV7-6
clone_size: NA
j_call: TRBJ2-6
d_call: NA
cdr3_aa: CASSPRGVWSGANVLTF
cdr3_nt: TGTGCCAGCAGTCCGAGGGGGGTCTGGTCTGGGGCCAACGTCCTGACTTTC

v_call: TRBV2
clone_size: NA
j_call: TRBJ1-6
d_call: NA
cdr3_aa: CASGAQPGSPLHF
cdr3_nt: TGTGCCAGCGGGGCCCAACCAGGATCACCCCTCCACTTT

v_call: TRBV19
clone_size: once
j_call: TRBJ2-1
d_call: TRBD2
cdr3_aa: CASNIWGGEQFF
cdr3_nt: TGTGCCAGTAATATTTGGGGGGGTGAGCAGTTCTTC

v_call: TRBV5-4
clone_size: NA
j_call: TRBJ2-5
d_call: TRBD2
cdr3_aa: CASSSSLGRGETQYF
cdr3_nt: TGTGCCAGCAGCTCCAGCCTAGGGCGGGGGGAGACCCAGTACTTC

v_call: TRBV6-2/TRBV6-3
clone_size: NA
j_call: TRBJ2-6
d_call: TRBD1
cdr3_aa: CASSPPDRALSGANVLTF
cdr3_nt: TGTGCCAGCAGCCCCCCGGACAGGGCGCTCTCTGGGGCCAACGTCCTGACTTTC

v_call: TRBV2
clone_size: NA
j_call: TRBJ1-2
d_call: NA
cdr3_aa: CASSAGGIYGYTF
cdr3_nt: TGTGCCAGCAGTGCGGGGGGCATCTATGGCTACACCTTC

v_call: TRBV18
clone_size: NA
j_call: TRBJ1-4
d_call: NA
cdr3_aa: CASSPSARNEKLFF
cdr3_nt: TGTGCCAGCTCACCTTCGGCCAGGAATGAAAAACTGTTTTTT

v_call: TRBV5-1
clone_size: NA
j_call: TRBJ2-2
d_call: NA
cdr3_aa: CASSLRHNTGELFF
cdr3_nt: TGCGCCAGCAGCTTAAGACATAACACCGGGGAGCTGTTTTTT

v_call: TRBV24-1
clone_size: once
j_call: TRBJ2-1
d_call: TRBD2
cdr3_aa: CATSDPLGGAEGNEQFF
cdr3_nt: TGTGCCACCAGTGATCCGCTCGGGGGGGCCGAAGGCAATGAGCAGTTCTTC

v_call: TRBV5-1
clone_size: NA
j_call: TRBJ1-4
d_call: TRBD1
cdr3_aa: CASSTGTVMFGGEKLFF
cdr3_nt: TGCGCCAGCAGCACTGGGACAGTTATGTTTGGTGGTGAAAAACTGTTTTTT

v_call: TRBV5-8
clone_size: NA
j_call: TRBJ2-7
d_call: NA
cdr3_aa: CASRGLGLGSSYEQYF
cdr3_nt: TGTGCCAGCAGGGGGTTGGGGTTAGGATCTTCCTACGAGCAGTACTTC

v_call: TRBV4-2
clone_size: NA
j_call: TRBJ1-5
d_call: NA
cdr3_aa: CASSSRDLRGNQPQHF
cdr3_nt: TGTGCCAGCAGCTCTCGGGACTTAAGAGGCAATCAGCCCCAGCATTTT